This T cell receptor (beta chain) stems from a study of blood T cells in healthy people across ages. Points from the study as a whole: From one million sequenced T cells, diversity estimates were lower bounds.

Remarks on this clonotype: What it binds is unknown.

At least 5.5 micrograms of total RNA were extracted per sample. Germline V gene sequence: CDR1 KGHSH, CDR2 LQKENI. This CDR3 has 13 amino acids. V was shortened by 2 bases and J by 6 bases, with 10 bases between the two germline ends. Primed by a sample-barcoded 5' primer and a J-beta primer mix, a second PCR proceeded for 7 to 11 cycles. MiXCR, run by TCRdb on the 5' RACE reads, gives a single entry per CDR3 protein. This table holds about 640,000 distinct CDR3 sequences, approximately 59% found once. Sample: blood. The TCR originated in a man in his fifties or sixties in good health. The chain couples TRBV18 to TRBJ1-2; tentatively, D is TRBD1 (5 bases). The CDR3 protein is CASSPTGDDGYTF. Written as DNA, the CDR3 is TGTGCCAGCTCACCAACCGGGGACGATGGCTACACCTTC.